This T cell receptor (beta chain) was identified during a study of T cells in women clearing cervical HPV infection. In regard to this clone: Germline is not matched at one junction end, which may reflect a read error. The read ends 3 residues before the CDR3 terminus; that terminus is restored from the germline J gene. This specimen includes other DNA sequences encoding the same CDR3.

The table came from immunoSEQ multiplex PCR; TCRdb's copy has only in-frame clones and leaves some out. This repertoire comprises around 35,000 clones; its ten largest clones make up about 1.7%. The CDR3 is 14 amino acids. From germline, CDR1 is LNHDA and CDR2 SQIVND (reference sequence). The sample comprised blood buffy coat. The V gene is TRBV19, the J gene TRBJ1-3; TRBD1 is a possible D gene (6 bases). The source of this sequence is a woman between 18 and 75 years old with a cervical HPV16 infection that either progressed to CIN3+ or cleared (not recorded which). CDR3 loop: CASSIGSQGNTIYF. CDR3 DNA, as far as it was read: TGTGCCAGTAGTATCGGCTCACAGGGAAACACG.